A selection of T cell receptor beta chains follows, all from one sample in a study. TCRdb re-called the RT-PCR reads with MiXCR, one entry per CDR3 protein. The sample has approximately 720,000 distinct CDR3 sequences, 12% to 15% seen once. The material sequenced was memory CD4+ T cells from blood. The receptors shown here come from a female donor in good health, serving as a healthy control. Each CDR3 is given with its conserved first and last residue. The D gene is left open where the match is weak. Clone size, where shown, is once, few, many, or a class for clones that have expanded.

D	V	size	J	DNA	CDR3
TRBD2	TRBV19	.	TRBJ2-3	TGTGCCAGTAGTATATCGGGGACTAGCGGGAGCACAGATACGCAGTATTTT	CASSISGTSGSTDTQYF
TRBD1	TRBV20-1	few	TRBJ1-1	TGCAGTGCTAGCCCAGGGGGCGTGGCTGAAGCTTTCTTT	CSASPGGVAEAFF
TRBD1	TRBV5-1	many	TRBJ1-2	TGCGCCAGCAGCCCCGGGACAGCCGAATATGGCTACACCTTC	CASSPGTAEYGYTF
.	TRBV6-2/TRBV6-3	few	TRBJ2-7	TGTGCCAGCAGTTACTCGCCAGGGGCCCCCCCCCCGGGGGAGCAGTACTTC	CASSYSPGAPPPGEQYF
TRBD1	TRBV6-2/TRBV6-3	few	TRBJ2-5	TGTGCCAGCAGACGAAGGACAGGGGGTCAAGAGACCCAGTACTTC	CASRRRTGGQETQYF
TRBD1	TRBV20-1	few	TRBJ1-1	TGCAGTGCTAGAGATCAGGGGACAGGGAGTACTGAAGCTTTCTTT	CSARDQGTGSTEAFF
.	TRBV24-1	few	TRBJ2-3	TGTGCCACCAGTGGCCTGCAAGGATGGCCAGATACGCAGTATTTT	CATSGLQGWPDTQYF
TRBD1	TRBV6-6	.	TRBJ1-1	TGTGCCAGCAGTTACTCGAGTCAGGGGGCGGGGACTGAAGCTTTCTTT	CASSYSSQGAGTEAFF
.	TRBV27	.	TRBJ1-2	TGTGCCAGCAGTTTTAACAGACAAGGTGGCTACACCTTC	CASSFNRQGGYTF
TRBD1	TRBV28	.	TRBJ2-7	TGTGCCAGCAGGGGGACAGGGGGCCAGAACGAGCAGTACTTC	CASRGTGGQNEQYF
TRBD1	TRBV12-3/TRBV12-4	few	TRBJ1-4	TGTGCCAGCAGATTTGGGACAGGTCTACTGTTTTTT	CASRFGTGLLFF
TRBD1	TRBV5-1	.	TRBJ1-2	TGCGCCAGCGGCCCCGCACTGACAGGGGGAGATGGCTACACCTTC	CASGPALTGGDGYTF
.	TRBV27	few	TRBJ2-3	TGTGCCAGCGGGCGGTGGTCCGGGTCAGAGAGCACAGATACGCAGTATTTT	CASGRWSGSESTDTQYF
.	TRBV4-2	.	TRBJ1-2	TGTGCCAGCAGCCAAGATCGGGGGGCGCATGGCTACACCTTC	CASSQDRGAHGYTF
.	TRBV20-1	few	TRBJ2-3	TGCAGTGCTAGGGTTCTAGGAGAGGCGCAGTATTTT	CSARVLGEAQYF
.	TRBV20-1	.	TRBJ2-7	TGCAGTGCTAGCGGGCGGGAATTCTACGAGCAGTACTTC	CSASGREFYEQYF
TRBD1	TRBV20-1	many	TRBJ1-2	TGCAGTGCTCGACAGGGGACGACGGGAGGCTACACCTTC	CSARQGTTGGYTF
.	TRBV4-1	few	TRBJ2-3	TGCGCCAGCAGCCAAGATAGCTTCGGAGGGAGCGCAGATACGCAGTATTTT	CASSQDSFGGSADTQYF
.	TRBV7-2	.	TRBJ2-2	TGTGCCAGCAGTCGTTCGGGATCGGAGCTGTTTTTT	CASSRSGSELFF
.	TRBV12-3/TRBV12-4	few	TRBJ1-4	TGTGCCAGCAGTGGGAACCGAAAACTGTTTTTT	CASSGNRKLFF
.	TRBV6-2/TRBV6-3	.	TRBJ1-2	TGTGCCAGCAGTTACCGAAGGGTGCGATCCTATGGCTACACCTTC	CASSYRRVRSYGYTF
.	TRBV12-3/TRBV12-4	many	TRBJ1-2	TGTGCCAGCAGCTTAGGGACTTATGGCTACACCTTC	CASSLGTYGYTF
TRBD2	TRBV9	few	TRBJ2-3	TGTGCCAGCAGCTACAGAGCGGGGTCCCTGGATACGCAGTATTTT	CASSYRAGSLDTQYF
.	TRBV3-1	.	TRBJ2-1	TGTGCCAGCAGCCAAGATCTGGCTAGCAATGAGCAGTTCTTC	CASSQDLASNEQFF
.	TRBV6-2/TRBV6-3	many	TRBJ1-5	TGTGCCAGCAGCCGGGACAACAATCAGCCCCAGCATTTT	CASSRDNNQPQHF
.	TRBV5-1	.	TRBJ2-5	TGCGCCAGCAGCCTCGGACCAGTCCCGGAGACCCAGTACTTC	CASSLGPVPETQYF
.	TRBV5-6	few	TRBJ2-1	TGTGCCAGCAGCTCTGAACCTACAGGGGGGGGATACAATGAGCAGTTCTTC	CASSSEPTGGGYNEQFF
.	TRBV5-1	few	TRBJ1-6	TGCGCCAGCAGCTTGGATGGCAGTAATAATTCACCCCTCCACTTT	CASSLDGSNNSPLHF
.	TRBV20-1	.	TRBJ2-3	TGCAGTGCTGTGGGTCGCCTCGACCACACAGATACGCAGTATTTT	CSAVGRLDHTDTQYF
.	TRBV28	.	TRBJ2-3	TGTGCCAGCAGTCCGGACCTAGCACGGACAGATACGCAGTATTTT	CASSPDLARTDTQYF
TRBD1	TRBV7-2	many	TRBJ1-2	TGTGCCAGCAGCCCAGGGACAGTGGGAGGCTACACCTTC	CASSPGTVGGYTF
.	TRBV7-3	few	TRBJ2-3	TGTGCCAGCGGCGAAAGCTTCACAGATACGCAGTATTTT	CASGESFTDTQYF
.	TRBV15	few	TRBJ2-2	TGTGCCACCAGCAGAGATAAGGCAGGGCACACCGGGGAGCTGTTTTTT	CATSRDKAGHTGELFF
.	TRBV27	many	TRBJ2-7	TGTGCCAGCAGTTTGGGGACCCCCGTTGCAGGTTACGAGCAGTACTTC	CASSLGTPVAGYEQYF
.	TRBV20-1	few	TRBJ2-2	TGCAGTGCCCCTACCGGGGAGCTGTTTTTT	CSAPTGELFF
.	TRBV5-1	many	TRBJ1-6	TGCGCCAGCAGAGAGGGGAGCGATTCACCCCTCCACTTT	CASREGSDSPLHF
TRBD2	TRBV29-1	many	TRBJ2-1	TGCAGCGCTGGGACTAGCGGGAATGAGCAGTTCTTC	CSAGTSGNEQFF
.	TRBV24-1	once	TRBJ2-6	TGTGCCACCAGTGACACGGACATGGCTGGGGCCAACGTCCTGACTTTC	CATSDTDMAGANVLTF
.	TRBV9	.	TRBJ2-2	TGTGCCAGCAGCATTACTGGACAGCAGAACACCGGGGAGCTGTTTTTT	CASSITGQQNTGELFF
TRBD2	TRBV5-1	many	TRBJ2-5	TGCGCCAGCAGCCGGGAGGGGGGTAAGAACCAAGAGACCCAGTACTTC	CASSREGGKNQETQYF
.	TRBV7-3	.	TRBJ2-7	TGTGCCAGCAGCCCCAGGCCCAAAGGGGAGCAGTACTTC	CASSPRPKGEQYF
.	TRBV5-1	many	TRBJ2-1	TGCGCCAGCAAACTAGCCCTAGAGCGCAATGAGCAGTTCTTC	CASKLALERNEQFF
TRBD1	TRBV7-9	.	TRBJ1-1	TGTGCCAGCAGCTTGTCCCCGGGACAGGGTTTGAACACTGAAGCTTTCTTT	CASSLSPGQGLNTEAFF